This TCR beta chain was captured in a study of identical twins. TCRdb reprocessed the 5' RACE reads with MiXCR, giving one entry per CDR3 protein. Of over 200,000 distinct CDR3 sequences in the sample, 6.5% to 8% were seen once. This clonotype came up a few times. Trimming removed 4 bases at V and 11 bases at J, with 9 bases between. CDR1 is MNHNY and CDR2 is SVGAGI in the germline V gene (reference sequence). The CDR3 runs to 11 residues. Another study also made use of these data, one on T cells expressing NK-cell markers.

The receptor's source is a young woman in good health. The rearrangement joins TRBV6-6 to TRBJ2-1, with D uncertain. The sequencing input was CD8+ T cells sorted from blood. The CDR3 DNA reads TGTGCCAGCAGTTCGAGCATAAAGCAGTTCTTC. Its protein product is CASSSSIKQFF.